This TCR beta chain derives from a study of CD8+CD57+ T cells in acquired aplastic anemia. Study-level background: Sorted CD4+ and CD8+ cells yielded DNA averaging around 3 ug.

Patients included in sequencing had previously demonstrated CD8+CD57+ cell expansion by flow cytometry. The patients, all of them, had severe acquired aplastic anemia. TCR beta VDJ and CDR3 profiles were obtained from a genomic DNA template. One entry per CDR3 protein results from TCRdb running MiXCR on the reads. The repertoire holds 150,000 to 200,000 distinct CDR3 sequences, with around 48% as singletons. The V end lost 4 bases, the J end lost 3 bases, and 19 bases lay between the germline ends. The CDR3 consists of 16 residues. Germline CDR1 reads LGHDT; CDR2 reads YNNKEL (reference sequence). With regard to this clonotype: As yet, its antigen is unknown.

Findings of the study overall: Patients and controls shared nearly 30 CD8+ CDR3 sequences, which appeared highly expressed in patients and within their immunodominant clones. Patients versus controls showed no significant CD8+ Simpson's diversity difference.

The sequenced sample consisted of sorted CD4+, CD8+, or CD8+CD57+ T cells (not recorded which) from PBMCs. This clonotype originated in a human donor with aplastic anemia. This chain connects TRBV3-1 to TRBJ2-7; D perhaps matches TRBD1 (8 bases). The CDR3 nucleotides are TGTGCCAGCAGCCCCGGGGGGAGACAGGGGTTCTACGAGCAGTACTTC. Its protein product is CASSPGGRQGFYEQYF.